This T cell receptor beta chain originates from a study of OX40 agonist ivuxolimab in advanced cancers. The overall study: Every patient in dose escalation had hepatocellular carcinoma, melanoma, renal cell or head and neck cancer. Participants, 65% to 85% male, averaged roughly 59 years of age, ranging from about 20 to 80.

This clone appeared a few times. Its specificity is not known. The study, taken as a whole, reports: CD4+ and CD8+ T cells in blood underwent clonal expansion by week 6 at 0.1 to 3.0 mg/kg.

Sequenced by immunoSEQ multiplex PCR; TCRdb stores in-frame clones only, minus some. The data show fewer than 70,000 clones, over 60% seen once. The V segment lost 1 base and the J segment 2 bases; nucleotides outside the gene matches: 1. The CDR3 has 15 residues. The germline CDR1 and CDR2 sequences are SGHTA and FQGNSA. The chain joins TRBV7-2 to TRBJ2-1; TRBD2 matches 8 bases. Sequencing used CD4+ or CD8+ T cells sorted from blood, obtained in a trial of the OX40 agonist ivuxolimab. The TCR sequence derives from an adult with an advanced solid tumor such as melanoma, head and neck, liver or kidney cancer. The CDR3 sequence: CASSLGRGAYNEQFF. CDR3 coding DNA: TGTGCCAGCAGCTTAGGGCGGGGGGCCTACAATGAGCAGTTCTTC.